What follows are 10 T cell receptor beta chains derived from one specimen sequenced in a study of T cell changes during pregnancy in multiple sclerosis. Profiling relied on immunoSEQ multiplex PCR, and the TCRdb table lists in-frame clones only, not all of them. The sample includes fewer than 45,000 clones, approximately 89% of them seen just once. The specimen comprised CD4+ T cells from peripheral blood mononuclear cells, sampled after pregnancy. These receptors were collected from a female donor in good health, enrolled as a control in a pregnancy study.

The rearrangement uses TRBV7-6 and TRBJ2-1, with 7 nucleotides matching TRBD2. The V gene's germline CDR1 is SGHVS and CDR2 FNYEAQ. With 6 bases clipped from V and 5 bases from J, the junction kept 13 bases outside the gene matches. CDR3 length: 16 amino acids. For the CDR3, the DNA is TGTGCCAGCAGTTCACTAAGGGAGGGCCGGAACAATGAGCAGTTCTTC. Encoded protein: CASSSLREGRNNEQFF.

This clone was recorded once. The chain employs TRBV2 and TRBJ2-2, with D perhaps matching TRBD2 (7 bases). V lost 5 bases and J lost 6, with 28 bases in between. The CDR3 has 19 amino acids. Germline V gene data show CDR1 as SNHLY and CDR2 as FYNNEI. The CDR3 loop is CASSPMGTGGLMGAGELFF. The CDR3, as DNA: TGTGCCAGCAGTCCGATGGGGACGGGGGGCCTGATGGGGGCCGGGGAGCTGTTTTTT.

The chain has TRBV7-2 and TRBJ1-5; 9 nucleotides match TRBD1. The CDR3 has 16 residues. Germline CDR1 and CDR2: SGHTA and FQGNSA. The V gene end was trimmed by 4 bases and the J gene end by 1 base; junction bases not matched to a gene: 5. The CDR3 DNA follows: TGTGCCAGCAGCTACACAGGGGGCTGGAGCAATCAGCCCCAGCATTTT. Protein sequence: CASSYTGGWSNQPQHF.

In its sample, this clone was seen once. The chain has TRBV5-5 and TRBJ1-4, with 10 bases lining up with TRBD1. This CDR3 has 15 amino acids. Germline assignment: CDR1 SGHKS and CDR2 YYEKEE (reference sequence). V lost 1 base to trimming and J lost 8 bases; unmatched junction nucleotides: 5. Here the CDR3 reads CASSLSTGGEEKLFF. CDR3 nucleotides: TGTGCCAGCAGCTTGTCGACAGGGGGCGAAGAAAAACTGTTTTTT.

This chain links TRBV14 with TRBJ2-1; 9 bases match TRBD2. The junction had 8 bases not matched to a gene; V was cut back by 1 base and J by 1 base. Germline V gene sequence: CDR1 SGHDN, CDR2 FVKESK. CDR3 size: 18 residues. This CDR3 is CASSQGVLAGLSYNEQFF. The CDR3 bases are TGTGCCAGCAGCCAAGGTGTACTAGCGGGCTTATCCTACAATGAGCAGTTCTTC.

The V gene is TRBV9, the J gene TRBJ2-7, with 10 bases that match TRBD1. Germline V gene data show CDR1 as SGDLS and CDR2 as YYNGEE. J gave up 0 bases and V 9 bases, and 6 bases lay outside the gene matches. This CDR3 has 14 amino acids. The CDR3 here is CANQRDRGSYEQYF. The CDR3 DNA is TGTGCCAACCAGAGGGACAGGGGCTCCTACGAGCAGTACTTC.

CDR3 coding DNA: TGTGCCAGCAGCTTGTTCTGGGGACAGGGGAAAAGACAGTCCAATCAGCCCCAGCATTTT. It translates to CASSLFWGQGKRQSNQPQHF. The rearrangement uses TRBV5-8 and TRBJ1-5; 10 bases agree with TRBD1. V was clipped by 1 base and J by 3 bases; unmatched bases: 16. This CDR3 has 20 residues. The V gene's germline CDR1 is SGHTS and CDR2 YDEGEE.

The V gene is TRBV25-1, the J gene TRBJ1-1; 7 positions agree with TRBD1. The germline CDR1 and CDR2 sequences are MGHDK and SYGVNS. The CDR3 sequence is 14 residues long. Losses at the gene ends were 6 bases for V and 5 bases for J; bases not matched to a gene: 9. Here the CDR3 reads CASSETGRRTEAFF. For the CDR3, the DNA is TGTGCCAGCAGCGAGACAGGGCGACGAACTGAAGCTTTCTTT.

This clone was picked up a small number of times. CDR3 nucleotides: TGTGCCACATCCGGGACAGGTCGGGAAAAACTGTTTTTT. This sequence encodes CATSGTGREKLFF. The chain is built from TRBV19 and TRBJ1-4; 8 bases fit TRBD1. J was trimmed by 8 bases and V by 10 bases; bases with no gene match: 9. This CDR3 has 13 residues. Per germline, CDR1 LNHDA and CDR2 SQIVND (reference sequence).

The rearrangement uses TRBV5-6 and TRBJ2-2, with D possibly TRBD2 on 5 matching bases. This CDR3 region has 15 residues. CDR1 and CDR2 (germline): SGHDT, YYEEEE. V was clipped by 4 bases and J by 9 bases, with 19 bases between them. CDR3 coding DNA: TGTGCCAGCAGCCCTAATGGACTTCAGGCGAGGGAGCTGTTTTTT. Protein: CASSPNGLQARELFF.